The 16 T cell receptor beta chains reported below all come from one sample, sequenced in a study of cytomegalovirus exposure and HLA in healthy donors (dated by TCRdb to 2017 to 2019). Library generation was performed with the immunoSEQ multiplex PCR assay. For the multiplex PCR, a mixture combining 60 forward primers for TCR Vbeta segments and 13 reverse primers for TCR Jbeta segments was used. TCRdb took this table from immuneACCESS and kept in-frame rearrangements with V and J called. Such tables lack part of the clones; where checked against another copy, unresolved V genes explain under half of the gap, and the rest is unexplained. The sample table contains roughly 180,000 clones; only one count was recorded for over 60% of them. The top ten clonotypes cover about an eighth of the sample. The sample consisted of PBMCs. The receptors originated from a man aged 50-59 years in good health and CMV-seropositive.

Comments on this clone: A far larger clone is one base from this, pointing to a likely read error. In the same sample, other DNA sequences code for this CDR3. The chain recombines TRBV5-1 with TRBJ2-1; 11 bases fit TRBD2. The V gene end was trimmed by 2 bases and the J gene end by 8 bases; junction bases not matched to a gene: 6. Germline loops: CDR1 SGHRS, CDR2 YFSETQ. The length of the CDR3 is 15 residues. The CDR3 sequence: CASSFPSGGRYEQFF. DNA for the CDR3: TGCGCCAGCAGCTTTCCTAGCGGGGGGAGATATGAGCAGTTCTTC.

The rearrangement joins TRBV28 to TRBJ2-5; D perhaps matches TRBD1 (5 bases). Trimming removed 7 bases at V and 1 base at J, with 10 bases between. CDR1 and CDR2 from the germline V gene are MDHEN and SYDVKM. This CDR3 is 13 amino acids long. CDR3: CASKGSPQETQYF. CDR3 sequence (DNA): TGTGCCAGCAAGGGGTCTCCCCAAGAGACCCAGTACTTC.

The genes are TRBV5-6 and TRBJ2-7, with D possibly TRBD2 on 5 matching bases. The germline CDR1 and CDR2 sequences are SGHDT and YYEEEE. This CDR3 spans 14 amino acids. Trimming removed 0 bases from V and 1 base from J, with 8 bases in between. The CDR3: CASSLELASYEQYV. The CDR3 nucleotides are TGTGCCAGCAGCTTGGAGCTAGCATCCTACGAGCAGTACGTC.

The chain couples TRBV2 to TRBJ1-5; 10 nucleotides line up with TRBD1. Germline V gene sequence: CDR1 SNHLY, CDR2 FYNNEI. Trimming took 6 bases from V and 2 from J; bases not matched to a gene: 10. The CDR3 covers 17 residues. CDR3 loop: CASSRDRGKVGNQPQHF. CDR3 nucleotides: TGTGCCAGCAGCCGGGACAGGGGCAAGGTAGGCAATCAGCCCCAGCATTTT.

This chain links TRBV25-1 with TRBJ2-3; D unresolved. Looked up from germline, CDR1 is MGHDK and CDR2 is SYGVNS. The length of the CDR3 is 15 residues. Trimming left V 4 bases short and J 0 bases short, with 11 bases between. This CDR3 reads CASSGILTSTDTQYF. In nucleotides, the CDR3 is TGTGCCAGCAGTGGCATCCTTACTAGCACAGATACGCAGTATTTT.

The genes are TRBV9 and TRBJ1-3; D uncertain. Trimming took off 4 bases at V and 4 bases at J, with 9 bases between the two ends. Germline V lookup: CDR1 SGDLS, CDR2 YYNGEE. CDR3 length equals 13 residues. CDR3 in amino acids: CASSLDGGNTIYF. The CDR3 DNA is TGTGCCAGCAGCTTAGACGGGGGAAACACCATATATTTT.

The CDR3 spells CASSYSAGELFF. For the CDR3, the DNA is TGTGCCAGCAGTTACTCGGCAGGGGAGCTGTTTTTT. This chain links TRBV6-6 with TRBJ2-2; D call uncertain. The CDR3 runs 12 residues. CDR1 and CDR2 from the germline V gene are MNHNY and SVGAGI (reference sequence). Trimming shortened V by 0 bases and J by 8 bases, and 4 bases separated the two germline ends.

This sequence joins TRBV6-4 and TRBJ1-6; the D is unclear. CDR1 and CDR2 from the germline V gene are MRHNA and SNTAGT. Trimming stripped 4 bases from V and 4 bases from J, with 20 bases between. This CDR3 comprises 18 residues. CDR3 region: CASSATAEGWKYNSPLHF. The CDR3 DNA reads as TGTGCCAGCAGTGCCACGGCAGAGGGCTGGAAATATAATTCACCCCTCCACTTT.

This clone was counted between two and nine times. This chain connects TRBV7-9 to TRBJ2-3; 8 bases are a match to TRBD1. Germline V gene sequence: CDR1 SEHNR, CDR2 FQNEAQ (reference sequence). The CDR3 length is 18 residues. Trimming took 5 bases from V and 4 from J; bases not matched to a gene: 17. The CDR3 DNA reads as TGTGCCAGCAGCCCCAAAATCCGACTCGCAGGGGGCTCAGATACGCAGTATTTT. Its protein is CASSPKIRLAGGSDTQYF.

This clone occurred a few times. V gene TRBV5-5 combines with J gene TRBJ1-4, with D tentatively TRBD1 (5 bases). CDR1 is SGHKS and CDR2 is YYEKEE in the germline V gene (reference sequence). The CDR3 loop spans 15 amino acids. V lost 3 bases to trimming and J lost 2 bases, with 11 bases between them. The CDR3, as DNA: TGTGCCAGCAGCTGGGAGGGGTTGACTAATGAAAAACTGTTTTTT. Protein: CASSWEGLTNEKLFF.

The rearrangement links TRBV28 to TRBJ2-3; 7 bases map to TRBD1. The CDR3 has 17 amino acids. With 4 bases clipped from V and 4 bases from J, the junction kept 14 bases outside the gene matches. Per germline, CDR1 MDHEN and CDR2 SYDVKM. DNA for the CDR3: TGTGCCAGCAGTTGGAATCCGACAGGGAAGGATGCAGATACGCAGTATTTT. It codes for CASSWNPTGKDADTQYF.

The chain is built from TRBV6-5 and TRBJ2-5; 10 bases match TRBD1. Per germline, CDR1 MNHEY and CDR2 SVGAGI. The J segment lost 4 bases and the V segment lost 7 bases, leaving 6 bases of the junction unmatched. CDR3 size: 14 residues. The CDR3 here is CASKTTGGGETQYF. The CDR3 nucleotides read TGTGCCAGCAAAACGACAGGGGGCGGAGAGACCCAGTACTTC.

The genes are TRBV5-1 and TRBJ1-1, with D possibly being TRBD1 (6 bases). Germline V CDR1 and CDR2: SGHRS, YFSETQ. The V gene lost 1 base and the J gene lost 2 bases, with 12 bases spanning the gap. CDR3 length: 15 amino acids. The CDR3 region has the DNA TGCGCCAGCAGCTTGCAAGGGGGTCGAAACACTGAAGCTTTCTTT. Protein: CASSLQGGRNTEAFF. The entire variable domain, with the rest obtained from reference TRBV5-1 and TRBJ1-1, is as follows: KAGVTQTPRYLIKTRGQQVTLSCSPISGHRSVSWYQQTPGQGLQFLFEYFSETQRNKGNFPGRFSGRQFSNSRSEMNVSTLELGDSALYLCASSLQGGRNTEAFFGQGTRLTVV.

This rearrangement joins TRBV6-4 to TRBJ1-2, with D tentatively TRBD1 (5 bases). Trimming pared 5 bases from V and 2 bases from J, leaving 18 bases between. Germline V gene sequence: CDR1 MRHNA, CDR2 SNTAGT. This CDR3 has 16 amino acids. CDR3 region: CASSHWQGRGNYGYTF. The CDR3 coding sequence is TGTGCCAGCAGTCACTGGCAGGGTAGAGGAAACTATGGCTACACCTTC.

On this clone: Other DNA sequences from this sample encode an identical CDR3 as well. The rearrangement uses TRBV6-1 and TRBJ1-1; D call uncertain. Trimming left V 0 bases short and J 14 bases short, with 16 bases between. This CDR3 region has 13 residues. Germline loops: CDR1 MNHNS, CDR2 SASEGT. The CDR3 coding sequence is TGTGCCAGCAGTGAAGCCCCGGGATTCGGAGCCTTCTTT. Protein: CASSEAPGFGAFF.

V gene TRBV6-5 combines with J gene TRBJ2-1, with a possible D match to TRBD1 (6 bases). V was clipped by 7 bases and J by 3 bases, with 16 bases between them. CDR1 and CDR2 (germline): MNHEY, SVGAGI. This CDR3 comprises 15 residues. CDR3 bases: TGTGCCAGCACGCCCAGTAGGGGACACTACAATGAGCAGTTCTTC. Translating gives CASTPSRGHYNEQFF.